These 19 T cell receptor beta chains were all obtained from the same sample, sequenced in a study of early T cells in non-severe SARS-CoV-2 infection. TCRdb itself ran the 5' RACE reads through MiXCR, one entry per CDR3 protein. The table records approximately 27,000 distinct CDR3 sequences, approximately 5% of them present only once. Sequenced input: whole blood. The receptors were sampled from an adult who was a healthcare worker with PCR-confirmed SARS-CoV-2 infection or an uninfected control (not recorded which).

The CDR3 DNA sequence: TGCAGTGCTAATCCTAGCGGGATCTCAGATACGCAGTATTTT. Protein sequence: CSANPSGISDTQYF. This chain uses TRBV20-1 with TRBJ2-3, with TRBD2 identical over 9 bases. V lost 4 bases, J lost 4 bases, and 6 bases stayed unmatched. The CDR3 is 14 amino acids. Germline V gives CDR1 DFQATT, CDR2 SNEGSKA (reference sequence).

This clonotype came up many times. The chain links TRBV29-1 to TRBJ1-3, with D maybe TRBD1 (5 bases). The germline gives CDR1 SQVTM, CDR2 ANQGSEA. The CDR3 covers 14 residues. Trimming removed 3 bases at V and 7 bases at J, with 16 bases between. The CDR3 DNA reads TGCAGCGTTGAGAGGCTTGGCGGGGGTAACACCATATATTTT. It yields the protein CSVERLGGGNTIYF.

This clonotype has ten or more counts. This chain links TRBV29-1 with TRBJ1-2; 11 nucleotides agree with TRBD1. V shed 7 bases and J 8 bases; nucleotides not matched to a gene: 9. This CDR3 has 13 amino acids. Germline CDR1 and CDR2: SQVTM and ANQGSEA. The CDR3 DNA is TGCAGCGCCAGGACAGGGGGCGCGAGGGGCTACACCTTC. This sequence encodes CSARTGGARGYTF.

With regard to this clonotype: This sequence may be a read error, since a much larger clone differs from it by one base. This CDR3 is CASTREPEDSETQYF. The CDR3 DNA is TGTGCCAGCACCCGCGAGCCCGAAGATTCGGAGACCCAGTACTTC. The chain has TRBV3-1 and TRBJ2-5; no clear D. V lost 7 bases to trimming and J lost 5 bases, with 20 bases between them. This CDR3 is 15 amino acids long. Germline CDR1 and CDR2: LGHDT and YNNKEL (reference sequence).

J is TRBJ2-7 and V is TRBV3-1; D is possibly TRBD2 (5 bases). The CDR3 totals 17 residues. CDR1 LGHDT and CDR2 YNNKEL come from the germline V gene (reference sequence). V lost 0 bases to trimming and J lost 4 bases, with 19 bases between them. The CDR3 nucleotides read TGTGCCAGCAGCCAAGATCGCAGGACGGGGTTAGAGTACGAGCAGTACTTC. Its translation is CASSQDRRTGLEYEQYF.

This clonotype was found a few times. A single base separates this from a much larger clone, so it may be a read error. The chain carries TRBV9 and TRBJ2-3, with D uncertain. This CDR3 spans 16 amino acids. Between the trimmed V and J ends, which lost 2 bases and 2 bases, there was a span of 15 bases. From germline, CDR1 is SGDLS and CDR2 YYNGEE. The CDR3: CASSVGARANTDTQYF. CDR3 coding DNA: TGTGCCAGCAGCGTTGGAGCGCGTGCTAACACAGATACGCAGTATTTT.

At least ten counts were recorded for this clonotype. This sequence joins TRBV5-8 and TRBJ1-6; 8 bases map to TRBD1. With V trimmed by 4 bases and J by 6 bases, 6 bases remained unmatched. Per the germline V gene, CDR1 is SGHTS and CDR2 is YDEGEE. The CDR3 length is 15 residues. CDR3 DNA: TGTGCCAGCAGCCCTCCTGACAGGGGTAATTCACCCCTCCACTTT. It encodes CASSPPDRGNSPLHF.

V usage is TRBV10-3 and J usage is TRBJ1-2; TRBD1 matches at 9 bases. The V and J ends lost 6 bases and 2 bases, in that order; junction bases with no gene match: 10. There are 16 residues in the CDR3. The germline V gene encodes CDR1 ENHRY and CDR2 SYGVKD. The CDR3 here is CAIRTGGLRSNYGYTF. The CDR3 DNA reads as TGTGCCATCAGAACAGGGGGCTTAAGGTCAAACTATGGCTACACCTTC.

V is TRBV12-3 or TRBV12-4 and J is TRBJ2-1; 8 nucleotides match TRBD2. This CDR3 has 16 amino acids. V was pared by 7 bases and J by 2 bases, with 10 bases of the junction left unmatched. CDR3 in amino acids: CASTPLAGAPYNEQFF. The CDR3 region has the DNA TGTGCCAGCACACCTCTAGCGGGCGCGCCCTACAATGAGCAGTTCTTC.

This clonotype was picked up many times. The V call is TRBV7-2, the J call TRBJ2-1; the D is unclear. This CDR3 has 16 residues. V dropped 2 bases and J dropped 11 bases, with 22 bases sitting between them. Germline V gene sequence: CDR1 SGHTA, CDR2 FQGNSA. The CDR3 bases are TGTGCCAGCAGCTTAAGGCCGCCAAACACCCACGGCCAGCAGTTCTTC. Its protein product is CASSLRPPNTHGQQFF.

This clonotype was picked up many times. CDR3 in DNA: TGTGCCAGCAGCGGTCACCGGGACAGGGGGCCCGAGCAGTACTTC. Its protein is CASSGHRDRGPEQYF. The rearrangement links TRBV9 to TRBJ2-7; 12 nucleotides agree with TRBD1. CDR1 is SGDLS, CDR2 YYNGEE, per germline. J gave up 6 bases and V 3 bases, and 7 bases lay outside the gene matches. This CDR3 has 15 amino acids.

This clonotype was observed a handful of times. This may arise from a read error, as a much more abundant clone is one base away. The genes are TRBV7-6 and TRBJ2-7; D may correspond to TRBD1 or TRBD2 (5 bases each). The CDR3 covers 15 residues. Looked up from germline, CDR1 is SGHVS and CDR2 is FNYEAQ. Written as DNA, the CDR3 is TGTGTCAGCAGCCACCGTCCCGGGACCAAGGAAGAGCAGTACTTC. It specifies CVSSHRPGTKEEQYF.

In this sample, this clonotype turned up many times. The chain carries TRBV10-1 and TRBJ2-1; the D gene is possibly TRBD2 (6 bases). The V gene's germline CDR1 is WNHNN and CDR2 SYGVQD (reference sequence). The CDR3 runs 14 residues. Trimming took off 6 bases at V and 6 bases at J, with 15 bases between the two ends. The CDR3: CASSSGIAVNEQFF. The CDR3 DNA reads as TGCGCCAGCAGCTCCGGGATAGCGGTCAATGAGCAGTTCTTC.

There are many counts of this clonotype. The V call is TRBV12-3 or TRBV12-4, the J call TRBJ1-4; no firm D call. V lost 3 bases and J 0 bases, leaving 8 bases between the germline ends. This CDR3 region has 15 residues. In DNA, the CDR3 is TGTGCCAGCAGTTTCGGCAGTGCAACTAATGAAAAACTGTTTTTT. It specifies CASSFGSATNEKLFF.

This clonotype was detected ten times or more. The genes are TRBV9 and TRBJ2-5; a possible D gene is TRBD2 (5 bases). The CDR3 has 14 residues. Germline V gives CDR1 SGDLS, CDR2 YYNGEE. V lost 0 bases and J 5 bases, leaving 11 bases between the germline ends. The CDR3 DNA reads as TGTGCCAGCAGCGTAGGCCCGGGGAAGGAGACCCAGTACTTC. Protein sequence: CASSVGPGKETQYF.

In its sample, this clonotype was seen many times. This chain uses TRBV7-9 with TRBJ1-2, with TRBD1 as a possible D gene (6 bases). Looked up from germline, CDR1 is SEHNR and CDR2 is FQNEAQ (reference sequence). This CDR3 has 19 residues. V was clipped by 5 bases and J by 0 bases, with 25 bases between them. The CDR3 coding sequence is TGTGCCAGCAGCAGCTTCCAAGGGGCAGGGGTGGGATCTAACTATGGCTACACCTTC. Encoded protein: CASSSFQGAGVGSNYGYTF.

This clonotype was seen a few times. The CDR3: CASSFTMGMNTEAFF. CDR3 nucleotides: TGTGCCAGCAGCTTCACCATGGGGATGAACACTGAAGCTTTCTTT. V usage is TRBV7-9 and J usage is TRBJ1-1; D is ambiguous. This CDR3 has 15 amino acids. Germline lookup yields CDR1 SEHNR and CDR2 FQNEAQ (reference sequence). V shed 3 bases and J shed 0 bases, with 11 bases lying between them.

This clonotype was counted many times. The V and J genes are TRBV7-2 and TRBJ2-3, with 9 bases lining up with TRBD2. Germline V gene sequence: CDR1 SGHTA, CDR2 FQGNSA. CDR3 size: 15 residues. Trimming cost V 5 bases and J 10 bases; bases outside gene matches: 13. CDR3: CASSDQSAGGKPQYF. CDR3 nucleotide sequence: TGTGCCAGCAGCGACCAATCAGCGGGAGGCAAGCCGCAGTATTTT. The full variable domain, with the rest looked up from reference TRBV7-2 and TRBJ2-3, is GAGVSQSPSNKVTEKGKDVELRCDPISGHTALYWYRQSLGQGLEFLIYFQGNSAPDKSGLPSDRFSAERTGGSVSTLTIQRTQQEDSAVYLCASSDQSAGGKPQYFGPGTRLTVL.

Many counts were recorded for this clonotype. This chain uses TRBV18 with TRBJ2-7; the D is unclear. CDR1 KGHSH and CDR2 LQKENI come from the germline V gene. CDR3 length: 13 residues. V was cut by 3 bases and J by 4 bases, with 10 bases left in between. CDR3 amino acids: CASSPDPLYEQYF. CDR3 DNA: TGTGCCAGCTCACCCGACCCCCTTTACGAGCAGTACTTC.